A selection of T cell receptor beta chains follows, all from one sample in a study of shared clonotypes between healthy human individuals. The assay was immunoSEQ multiplex PCR, and TCRdb's table has in-frame clones only and misses some. This table holds around 2,000,000 clones, about 93% found once. Specimen: naive CD8+ T cells from PBMCs. The receptor source for this set is a young man in good health. Some clones in this sample may be carry-over from other donors' samples. CDR3s include the opening cysteine and the closing phenylalanine or tryptophan. The D gene is left open where the match is weak. A row's size may be missing; if present it is once, few, many or a size class.

V	D	size	J	DNA	CDR3
TRBV9	.	once	TRBJ2-7	TGTGCCAGCAGCGTAGACGGGGCGATTCCCTCCTACGAGCAGTACTTC	CASSVDGAIPSYEQYF
TRBV5-5	.	.	TRBJ1-2	TGTGCCAGCAGCTTCGGTCGAGAAAACGAGTATGGCTACACCTTC	CASSFGRENEYGYTF
TRBV7-3	TRBD1	.	TRBJ1-1	TGTGCCAGCAGCCTGACAGGGAGGGAGAACACTGAAGCTTTCTTT	CASSLTGRENTEAFF
TRBV5-4	.	.	TRBJ1-5	TGTGCCAGCAGCTTCTTCGGGGGCTCTGAGCCCCAGCATTTT	CASSFFGGSEPQHF
TRBV19	TRBD1	.	TRBJ1-2	TGTGCCAGTAGTACGGGACAGGGGGACTATGGCTACACCTTC	CASSTGQGDYGYTF
TRBV6-4	.	once	TRBJ1-2	TGTGCCAGCAGTGACTTTATAACCTACACCTTC	CASSDFITYTF
TRBV5-1	.	.	TRBJ2-7	TGCGCCAGCAGGGATTCCTACGAGCAGTACTTC	CASRDSYEQYF
TRBV19	.	.	TRBJ2-2	TGTGCCAGTAGGGGGGCCGGGGAGCTGTTTTTT	CASRGAGELFF
TRBV30	.	.	TRBJ1-6	TGTGCCTGGAATGAGGACGGGACACCGAATTCACCCCTCCACTTT	CAWNEDGTPNSPLHF
TRBV5-4	TRBD2	.	TRBJ2-1	TGTGCCAGCAGCATTGGGTGGCTAGCGGCCTACAATGAGCAGTTCTTC	CASSIGWLAAYNEQFF
TRBV7-9	.	few	TRBJ1-2	TGTGCCAGCAGCTTAGCCTTTGGCTACACCTTC	CASSLAFGYTF
TRBV4-3	.	once	TRBJ1-2	TGCGCCAGCAGCCAAGGCCGGGACACCTCCTTC	CASSQGRDTSF
TRBV7-9	.	once	TRBJ1-2	TGTGCCAGCAGCTTAGCCTCGACCGACTATGGCTACACCTTC	CASSLASTDYGYTF
TRBV4-1	TRBD1	.	TRBJ1-1	TGCGCCAGCAGCCAACCAACCGGGACAGGGAGGACTGAAGCTTTCTTT	CASSQPTGTGRTEAFF
TRBV6-1	.	.	TRBJ1-5	TGTGCCAGCAGTGAATCACAGGGAGCGAATCAGCCCCAGCATTTT	CASSESQGANQPQHF
TRBV29-1	.	.	TRBJ1-2	TGCAGCGTTGAGCCCAGGGACTATGGCTACACCTTC	CSVEPRDYGYTF
TRBV6-6	.	.	TRBJ1-4	TGTGCCAGCAGTCCATCACGGTTAGTAGAAGAACTGTTTTTT	CASSPSRLVEELFF
TRBV14	TRBD1	once	TRBJ1-1	TGTGCCAGCAGCCCACTCCAGACAGGGCCCGACACTGAAGCTTTCTTT	CASSPLQTGPDTEAFF
TRBV25-1	.	few	TRBJ1-5	TGTGCCAGCATCGCAGGACGGAGTAGCAATCAGCCCCAGCATTTT	CASIAGRSSNQPQHF
TRBV28	.	.	TRBJ2-7	TGTGCCAGCATATCCGGGACGGCTACCTACGAGCAGTACTTC	CASISGTATYEQYF
TRBV10-3	.	.	TRBJ2-6	TGTGCCATCAGTGAGTCAAAACTAGCCTCCTCTGGGGCCAACGTCCTGACTTTC	CAISESKLASSGANVLTF
TRBV28	.	.	TRBJ2-7	TGTGCCAGCAGTTCCCCTTTCGGCCATAAAGTCTACGAGCAGTACTTC	CASSSPFGHKVYEQYF
TRBV21-1	.	.	TRBJ2-7	TGTGCCAGCAGCAAATACTGGCCGTACGAGCAGTACTTC	CASSKYWPYEQYF
TRBV7-9	.	.	TRBJ1-2	TGTGCCAGCAGCTTAGCTCGTCAGGGGCACTATGGCTACACCTTC	CASSLARQGHYGYTF
TRBV10-3	.	.	TRBJ1-1	TGTGCCATCAGTGATATTTCGGGAAACATGAACACTGAAGCTTTCTTT	CAISDISGNMNTEAFF
TRBV7-9	TRBD1	.	TRBJ2-3	TGTGCCAGCACCTCGCCGGGACAGGGGAGATGGGATACGCAGTATTTT	CASTSPGQGRWDTQYF
TRBV28	TRBD2	.	TRBJ2-7	TGTGCCAGCAGTTTAACCCTAGCGGGAGGTTCGCAGTACTTC	CASSLTLAGGSQYF
TRBV27	.	.	TRBJ1-1	TGTGCCAGCAGTCCCGAGACAGCGCTGAACACTGAAGCTTTCTTT	CASSPETALNTEAFF
TRBV7-9	TRBD1	.	TRBJ2-1	TGTGCCAGCAGCCCGAGGGACAGGGACAATGAGCAGTTCTTC	CASSPRDRDNEQFF
TRBV27	.	once	TRBJ2-1	TGTGCCAGCAGTCCCCGATGGGATAGGAATGAGCAGTTCTTC	CASSPRWDRNEQFF
TRBV2	TRBD2	.	TRBJ2-2	TGTGCCAGCTCTAGCGGGGGATACACCGGGGAGCTGTTTTTT	CASSSGGYTGELFF
TRBV2	TRBD2	.	TRBJ2-1	TGTGCCAGCATTCGGACTAGCGGGTTGGGCGATGAGCAGTTCTTC	CASIRTSGLGDEQFF
TRBV4-3	.	.	TRBJ2-5	TGCGCCAGCAGCCAAGAGGTGGGATACGGGACCCAGTACTTC	CASSQEVGYGTQYF
TRBV4-1	.	.	TRBJ2-1	TGCGCCAGCAGCCCGCGGGAACAAGATGAGCAGTTCTTC	CASSPREQDEQFF
TRBV27	.	.	TRBJ2-2	TGTGCCAGCAGCCCTTTAGTCTCATGGACACCCATAGAGAACACCGGGGAGCTGTTTTTT	CASSPLVSWTPIENTGELFF
TRBV4-2	.	.	TRBJ2-3	TGTGCCAGCAGCCAAGATCGAATTAGCGTCAGAGATACGCAGTATTTT	CASSQDRISVRDTQYF
TRBV6-1	.	.	TRBJ1-1	TGTGCCAGCAGTGAAAGCGGCTTCATGAACACTGAAGCTTTCTTT	CASSESGFMNTEAFF
TRBV11-2	.	.	TRBJ2-7	TGTGCCAGCAGCTTAGTTTTCGGGGGCGCTGGGTACGAGCAGTACTTC	CASSLVFGGAGYEQYF
TRBV28	.	.	TRBJ1-5	TGTGCCAGCAGTTCGTCCGCGGGATATAGCAATCAGCCCCAGCATTTT	CASSSSAGYSNQPQHF
TRBV5-4	.	.	TRBJ2-7	TGTGCCAGCAGCTTGGTAGGGGGCTACGAGCAGTACTTC	CASSLVGGYEQYF
TRBV4-2	.	.	TRBJ2-7	TGTGCCAGCAGCCAAGAGGGACGGTCCTCCTACGAGCAGTACTTC	CASSQEGRSSYEQYF
TRBV30	.	few	TRBJ1-1	TGTGCCTGGAGTGTACTGGGGGGAGACACTGAAGCTTTCTTT	CAWSVLGGDTEAFF
TRBV7-3	TRBD2	.	TRBJ2-7	TGTGCCAGCAGCTTTGGGATCGGGACTAGCGGAGGCGAGCAGTACTTC	CASSFGIGTSGGEQYF
TRBV7-9	.	.	TRBJ1-4	TGTGCCAGCAGCTTCATCAGGGGAACGGCTAATGAAAAACTGTTTTTT	CASSFIRGTANEKLFF